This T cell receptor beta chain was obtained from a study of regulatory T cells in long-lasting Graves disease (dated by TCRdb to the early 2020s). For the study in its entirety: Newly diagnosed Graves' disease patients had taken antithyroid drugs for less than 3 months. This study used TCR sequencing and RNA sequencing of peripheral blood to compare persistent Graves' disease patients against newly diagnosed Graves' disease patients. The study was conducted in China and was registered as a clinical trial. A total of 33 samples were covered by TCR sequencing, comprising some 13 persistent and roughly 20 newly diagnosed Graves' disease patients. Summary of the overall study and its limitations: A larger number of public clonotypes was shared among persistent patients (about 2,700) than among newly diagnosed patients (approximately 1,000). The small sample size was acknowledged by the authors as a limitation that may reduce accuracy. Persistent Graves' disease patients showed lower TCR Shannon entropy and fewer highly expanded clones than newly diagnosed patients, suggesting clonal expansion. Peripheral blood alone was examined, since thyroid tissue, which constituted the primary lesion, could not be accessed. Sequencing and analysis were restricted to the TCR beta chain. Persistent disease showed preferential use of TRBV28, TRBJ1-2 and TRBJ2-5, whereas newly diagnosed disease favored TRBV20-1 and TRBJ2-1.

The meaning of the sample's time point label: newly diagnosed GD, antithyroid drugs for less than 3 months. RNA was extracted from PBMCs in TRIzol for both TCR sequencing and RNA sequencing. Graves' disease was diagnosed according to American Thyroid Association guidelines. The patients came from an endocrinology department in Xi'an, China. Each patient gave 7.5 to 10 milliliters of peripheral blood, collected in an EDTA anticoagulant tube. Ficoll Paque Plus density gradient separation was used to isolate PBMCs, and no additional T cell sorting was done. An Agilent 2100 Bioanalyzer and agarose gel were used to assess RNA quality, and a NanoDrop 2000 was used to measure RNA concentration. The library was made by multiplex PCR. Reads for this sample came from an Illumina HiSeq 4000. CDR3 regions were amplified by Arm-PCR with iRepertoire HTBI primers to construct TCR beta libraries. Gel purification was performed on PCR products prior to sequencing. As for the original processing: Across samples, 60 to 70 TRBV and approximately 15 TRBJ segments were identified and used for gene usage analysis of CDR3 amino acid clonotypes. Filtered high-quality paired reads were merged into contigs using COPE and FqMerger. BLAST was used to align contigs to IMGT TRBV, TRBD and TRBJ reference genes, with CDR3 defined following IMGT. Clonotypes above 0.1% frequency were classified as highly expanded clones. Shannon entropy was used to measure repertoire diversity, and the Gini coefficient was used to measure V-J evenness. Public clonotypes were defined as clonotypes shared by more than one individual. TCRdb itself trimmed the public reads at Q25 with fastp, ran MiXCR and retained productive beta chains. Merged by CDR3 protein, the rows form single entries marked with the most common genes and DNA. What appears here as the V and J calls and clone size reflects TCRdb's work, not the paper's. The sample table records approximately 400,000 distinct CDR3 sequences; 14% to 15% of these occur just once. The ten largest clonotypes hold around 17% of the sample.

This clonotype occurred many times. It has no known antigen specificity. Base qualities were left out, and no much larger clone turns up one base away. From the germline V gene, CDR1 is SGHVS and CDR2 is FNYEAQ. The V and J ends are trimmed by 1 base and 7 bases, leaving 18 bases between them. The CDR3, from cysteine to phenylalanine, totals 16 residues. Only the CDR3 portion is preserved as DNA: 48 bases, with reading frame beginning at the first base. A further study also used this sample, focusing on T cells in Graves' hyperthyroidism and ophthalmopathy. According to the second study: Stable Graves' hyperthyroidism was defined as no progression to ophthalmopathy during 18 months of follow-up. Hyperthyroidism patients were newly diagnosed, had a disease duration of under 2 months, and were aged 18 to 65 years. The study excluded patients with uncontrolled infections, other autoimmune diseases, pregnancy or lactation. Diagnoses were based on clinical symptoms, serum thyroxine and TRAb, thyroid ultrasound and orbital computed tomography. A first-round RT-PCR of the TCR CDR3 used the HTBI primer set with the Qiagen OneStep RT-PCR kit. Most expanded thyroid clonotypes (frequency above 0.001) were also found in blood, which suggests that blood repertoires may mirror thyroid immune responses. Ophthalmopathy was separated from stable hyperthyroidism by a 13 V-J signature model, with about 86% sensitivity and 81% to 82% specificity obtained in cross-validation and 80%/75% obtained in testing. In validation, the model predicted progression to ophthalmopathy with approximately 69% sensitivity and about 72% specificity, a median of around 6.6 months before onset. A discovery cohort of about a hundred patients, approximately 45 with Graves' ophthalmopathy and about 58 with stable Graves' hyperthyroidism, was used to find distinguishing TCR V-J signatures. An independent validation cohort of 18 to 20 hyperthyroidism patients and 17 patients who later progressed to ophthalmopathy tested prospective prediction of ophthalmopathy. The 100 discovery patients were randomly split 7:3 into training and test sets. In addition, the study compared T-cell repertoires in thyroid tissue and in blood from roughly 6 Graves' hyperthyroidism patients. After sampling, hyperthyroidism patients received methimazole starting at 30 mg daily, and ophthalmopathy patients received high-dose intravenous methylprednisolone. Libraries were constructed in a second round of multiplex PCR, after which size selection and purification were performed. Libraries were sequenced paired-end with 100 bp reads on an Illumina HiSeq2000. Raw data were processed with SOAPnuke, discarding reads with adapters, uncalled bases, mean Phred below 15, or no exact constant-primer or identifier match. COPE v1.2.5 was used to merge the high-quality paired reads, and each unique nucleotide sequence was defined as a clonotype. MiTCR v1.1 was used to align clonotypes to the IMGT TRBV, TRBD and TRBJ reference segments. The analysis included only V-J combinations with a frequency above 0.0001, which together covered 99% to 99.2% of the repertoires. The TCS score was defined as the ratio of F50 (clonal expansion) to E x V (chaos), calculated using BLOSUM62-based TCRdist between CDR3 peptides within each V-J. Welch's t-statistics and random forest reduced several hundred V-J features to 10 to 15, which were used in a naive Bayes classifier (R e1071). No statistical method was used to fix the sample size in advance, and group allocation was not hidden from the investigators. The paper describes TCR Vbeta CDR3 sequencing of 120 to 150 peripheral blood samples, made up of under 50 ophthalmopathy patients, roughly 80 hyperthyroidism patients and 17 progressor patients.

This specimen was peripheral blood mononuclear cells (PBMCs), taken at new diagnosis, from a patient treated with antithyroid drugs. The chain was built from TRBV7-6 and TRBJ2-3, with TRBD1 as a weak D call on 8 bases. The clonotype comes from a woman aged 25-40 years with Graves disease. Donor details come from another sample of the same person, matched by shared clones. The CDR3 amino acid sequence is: CASSLEGGQGGNTQYF. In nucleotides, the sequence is TGTGCCAGCAGCTTAGAGGGCGGACAGGGAGGGAATACGCAGTATTTT.